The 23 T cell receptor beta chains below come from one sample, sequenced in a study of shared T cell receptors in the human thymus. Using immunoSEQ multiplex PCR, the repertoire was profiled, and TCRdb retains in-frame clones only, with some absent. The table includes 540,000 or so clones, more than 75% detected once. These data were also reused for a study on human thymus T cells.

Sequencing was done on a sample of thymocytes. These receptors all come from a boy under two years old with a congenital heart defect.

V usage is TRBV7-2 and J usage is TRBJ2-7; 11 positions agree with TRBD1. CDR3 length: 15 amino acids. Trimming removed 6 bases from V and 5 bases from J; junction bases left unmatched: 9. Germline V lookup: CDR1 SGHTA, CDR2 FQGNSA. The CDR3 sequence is CASRKWTGGANEQYF. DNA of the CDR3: TGTGCCAGCAGGAAATGGACAGGGGGCGCGAACGAGCAGTACTTC.

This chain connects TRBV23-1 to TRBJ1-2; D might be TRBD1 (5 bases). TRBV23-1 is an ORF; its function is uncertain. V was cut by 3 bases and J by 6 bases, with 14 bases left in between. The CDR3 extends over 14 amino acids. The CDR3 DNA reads TGCGCCAGCAGTCACCCCGCTGACAGCCATGGCTACACCTTC. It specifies CASSHPADSHGYTF.

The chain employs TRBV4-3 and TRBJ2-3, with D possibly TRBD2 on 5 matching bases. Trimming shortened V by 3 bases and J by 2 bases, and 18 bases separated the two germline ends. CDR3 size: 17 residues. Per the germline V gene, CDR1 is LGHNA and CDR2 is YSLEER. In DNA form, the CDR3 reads TGCGCCAGCAGCCACAGCCCGGTGACGGGAACCACAGATACGCAGTATTTT. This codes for CASSHSPVTGTTDTQYF.

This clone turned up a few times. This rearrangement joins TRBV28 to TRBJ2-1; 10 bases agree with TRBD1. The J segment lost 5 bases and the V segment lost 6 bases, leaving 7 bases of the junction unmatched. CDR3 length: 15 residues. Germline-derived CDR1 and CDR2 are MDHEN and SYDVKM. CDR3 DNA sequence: TGTGCCAGCAGCCGGGACAGGGGTCAAGACAATGAGCAGTTCTTC. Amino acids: CASSRDRGQDNEQFF. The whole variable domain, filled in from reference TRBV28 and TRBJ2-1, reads DVKVTQSSRYLVKRTGEKVFLECVQDMDHENMFWYRQDPGLGLRLIYFSYDVKMKEKGDIPEGYSVSREKKERFSLILESASTNQTSMYLCASSRDRGQDNEQFFGPGTRLTVL.

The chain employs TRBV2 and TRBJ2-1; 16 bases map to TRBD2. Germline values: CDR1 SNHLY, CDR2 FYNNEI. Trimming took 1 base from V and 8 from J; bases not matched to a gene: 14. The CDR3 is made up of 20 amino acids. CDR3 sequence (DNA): TGTGCCAGCAGTGAAGATATGGGACTAGCGGGAGGGGGGGATAGGGATGAGCAGTTCTTC. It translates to CASSEDMGLAGGGDRDEQFF. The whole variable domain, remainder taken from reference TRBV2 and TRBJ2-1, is EPEVTQTPSHQVTQMGQEVILRCVPISNHLYFYWYRQILGQKVEFLVSFYNNEISEKSEIFDDQFSVERPDGSNFTLKIRSTKLEDSAMYFCASSEDMGLAGGGDRDEQFFGPGTRLTVL.

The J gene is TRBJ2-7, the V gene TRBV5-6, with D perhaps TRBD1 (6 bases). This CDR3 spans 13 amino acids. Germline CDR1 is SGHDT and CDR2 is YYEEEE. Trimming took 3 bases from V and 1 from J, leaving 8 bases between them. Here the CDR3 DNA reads TGTGCCAGCAGCTGGGACAATTCCTACGAGCAGTACTTC. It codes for CASSWDNSYEQYF.

CDR3 amino acids: CASSLTPGHPYGYTF. CDR3 coding DNA: TGTGCCAGCAGCTTGACTCCGGGACACCCCTATGGCTACACCTTC. The V and J genes are TRBV7-2 and TRBJ1-2, with TRBD1 as a possible D gene (6 bases). The CDR3 length is 15 residues. Per germline, CDR1 SGHTA and CDR2 FQGNSA. V was cut by 3 bases and J by 4 bases, with 15 bases left in between.

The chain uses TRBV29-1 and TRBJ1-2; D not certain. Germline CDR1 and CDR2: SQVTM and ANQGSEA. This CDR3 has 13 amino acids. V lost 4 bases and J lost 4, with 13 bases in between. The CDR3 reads CSVGAPAPYGYTF. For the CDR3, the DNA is TGCAGCGTTGGGGCACCGGCCCCCTATGGCTACACCTTC. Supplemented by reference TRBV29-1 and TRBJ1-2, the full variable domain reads SAVISQKPSRDICQRGTSLTIQCQVDSQVTMMFWYRQQPGQSLTLIATANQGSEATYESGFVIDKFPISRPNLTFSTLTVSNMSPEDSSIYLCSVGAPAPYGYTFGSGTRLTVV.

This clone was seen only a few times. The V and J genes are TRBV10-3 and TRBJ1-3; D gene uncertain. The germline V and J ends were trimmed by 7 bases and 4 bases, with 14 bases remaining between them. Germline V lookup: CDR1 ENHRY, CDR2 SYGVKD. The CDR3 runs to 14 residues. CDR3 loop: CAIKAHPLGNTIYF. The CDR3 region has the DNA TGTGCCATCAAAGCCCACCCACTCGGAAACACCATATATTTT.

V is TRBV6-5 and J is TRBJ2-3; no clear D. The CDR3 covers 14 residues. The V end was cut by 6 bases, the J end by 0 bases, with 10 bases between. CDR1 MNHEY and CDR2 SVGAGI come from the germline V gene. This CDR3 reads CASSSFPSTDTQYF. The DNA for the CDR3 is TGTGCCAGCAGCTCTTTTCCTAGCACAGATACGCAGTATTTT.

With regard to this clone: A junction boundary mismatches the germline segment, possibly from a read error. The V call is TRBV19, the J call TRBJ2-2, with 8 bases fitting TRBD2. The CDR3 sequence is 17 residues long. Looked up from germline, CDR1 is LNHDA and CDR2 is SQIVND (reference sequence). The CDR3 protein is CASSPLGQRENPGELFF. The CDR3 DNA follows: TGTGCCAGTAGCCCCTTGGGCCAGCGGGAGAACCCCGGGGAGCTGTTTTTT.

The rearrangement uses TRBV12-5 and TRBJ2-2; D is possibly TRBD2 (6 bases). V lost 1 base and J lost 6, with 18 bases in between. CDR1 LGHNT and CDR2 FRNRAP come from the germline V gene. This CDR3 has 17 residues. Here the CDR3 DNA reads TGTGCTAGTGGTTTGGGTATGTTCGGCGGGAAACCCGGGGAGCTGTTTTTT. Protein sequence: CASGLGMFGGKPGELFF.

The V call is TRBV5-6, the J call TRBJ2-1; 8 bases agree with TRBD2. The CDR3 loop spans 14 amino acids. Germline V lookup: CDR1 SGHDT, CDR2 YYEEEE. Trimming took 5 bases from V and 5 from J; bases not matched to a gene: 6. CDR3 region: CASSGGRSHNEQFF. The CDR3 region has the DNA TGTGCCAGCAGTGGCGGGAGGTCCCACAATGAGCAGTTCTTC.

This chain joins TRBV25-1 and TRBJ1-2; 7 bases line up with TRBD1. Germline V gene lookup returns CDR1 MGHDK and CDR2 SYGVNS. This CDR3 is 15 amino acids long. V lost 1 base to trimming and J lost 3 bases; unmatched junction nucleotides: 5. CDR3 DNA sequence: TGTGCCAGCAGTGAATGGGAAGGGGGCGACTATGGCTACACCTTC. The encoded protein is CASSEWEGGDYGYTF.

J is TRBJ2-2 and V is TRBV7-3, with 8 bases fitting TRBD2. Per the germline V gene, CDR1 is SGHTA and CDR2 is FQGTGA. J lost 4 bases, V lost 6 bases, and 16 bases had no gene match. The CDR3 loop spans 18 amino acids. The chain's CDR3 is CASSPRPSGSRVTGELFF. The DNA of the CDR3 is TGTGCCAGCAGTCCTAGGCCCAGCGGGAGCCGAGTCACCGGGGAGCTGTTTTTT.

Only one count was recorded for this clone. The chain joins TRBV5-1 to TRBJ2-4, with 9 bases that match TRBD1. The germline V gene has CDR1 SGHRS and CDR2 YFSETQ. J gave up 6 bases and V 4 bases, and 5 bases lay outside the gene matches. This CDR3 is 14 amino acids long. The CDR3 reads CASSPDRGVNIQYF. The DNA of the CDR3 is TGCGCCAGCAGCCCCGACAGGGGGGTAAACATTCAGTACTTC.

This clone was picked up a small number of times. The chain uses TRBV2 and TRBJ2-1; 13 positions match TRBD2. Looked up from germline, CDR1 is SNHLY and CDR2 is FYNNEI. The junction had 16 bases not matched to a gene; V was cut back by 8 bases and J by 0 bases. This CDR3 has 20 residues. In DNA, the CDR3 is TGTGCCAGCTCCCTCCGACTAGCGGGAGGCCCACAGAGCTCCTACAATGAGCAGTTCTTC. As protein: CASSLRLAGGPQSSYNEQFF.

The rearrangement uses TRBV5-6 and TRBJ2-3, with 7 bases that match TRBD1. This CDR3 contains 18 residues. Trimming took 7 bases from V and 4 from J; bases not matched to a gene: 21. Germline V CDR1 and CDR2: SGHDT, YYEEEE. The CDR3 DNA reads TGTGCCAGCGGCCTCAGGTATCGCGGCCCCCAGGGGGCAGATACGCAGTATTTT. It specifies CASGLRYRGPQGADTQYF.

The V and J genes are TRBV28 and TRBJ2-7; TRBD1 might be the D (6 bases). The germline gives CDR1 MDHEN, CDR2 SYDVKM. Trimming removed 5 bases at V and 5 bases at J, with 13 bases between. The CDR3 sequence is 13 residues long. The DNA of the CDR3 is TGTGCCAGCAGTGAGAGGGGGTTGCACGAGCAGTACTTC. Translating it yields CASSERGLHEQYF. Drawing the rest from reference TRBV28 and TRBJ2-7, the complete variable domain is DVKVTQSSRYLVKRTGEKVFLECVQDMDHENMFWYRQDPGLGLRLIYFSYDVKMKEKGDIPEGYSVSREKKERFSLILESASTNQTSMYLCASSERGLHEQYFGPGTRLTVT.

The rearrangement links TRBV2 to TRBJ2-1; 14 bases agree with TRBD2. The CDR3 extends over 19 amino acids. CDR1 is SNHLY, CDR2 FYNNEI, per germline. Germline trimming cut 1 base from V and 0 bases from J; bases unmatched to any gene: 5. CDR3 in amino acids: CASSEVWTSGRTSYNEQFF. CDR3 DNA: TGTGCCAGCAGTGAAGTTTGGACTAGCGGGAGGACCTCCTACAATGAGCAGTTCTTC. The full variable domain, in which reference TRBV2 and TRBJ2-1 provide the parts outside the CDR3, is EPEVTQTPSHQVTQMGQEVILRCVPISNHLYFYWYRQILGQKVEFLVSFYNNEISEKSEIFDDQFSVERPDGSNFTLKIRSTKLEDSAMYFCASSEVWTSGRTSYNEQFFGPGTRLTVL.

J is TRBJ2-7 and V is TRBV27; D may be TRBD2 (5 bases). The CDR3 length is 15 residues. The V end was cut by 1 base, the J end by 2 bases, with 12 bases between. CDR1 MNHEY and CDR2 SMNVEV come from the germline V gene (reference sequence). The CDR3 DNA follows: TGTGCCAGCAGTTTATGGCTAGCACCCCCCTACGAGCAGTACTTC. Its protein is CASSLWLAPPYEQYF.

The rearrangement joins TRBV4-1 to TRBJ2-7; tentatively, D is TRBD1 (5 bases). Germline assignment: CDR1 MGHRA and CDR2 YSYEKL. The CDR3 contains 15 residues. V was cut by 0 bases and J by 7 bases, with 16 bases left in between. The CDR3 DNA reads TGCGCCAGCAGCCAAGAGCGGTTAGGGGTCAGGGAGCAGTACTTC. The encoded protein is CASSQERLGVREQYF.

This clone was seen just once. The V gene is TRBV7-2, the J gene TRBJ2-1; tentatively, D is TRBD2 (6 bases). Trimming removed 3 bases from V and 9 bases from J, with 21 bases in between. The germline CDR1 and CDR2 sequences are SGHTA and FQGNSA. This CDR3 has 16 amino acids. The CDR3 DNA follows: TGTGCCAGCAGCTTCTCCCGGGAGCGGAACCCGGGTGAGCAGTTCTTC. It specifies CASSFSRERNPGEQFF.